The 7 T cell receptor beta chains below come from one sample, sequenced in a study of blood T cell repertoires in COVID-19 (dated by TCRdb to about 2020). The library was produced with the immunoSEQ multiplex PCR assay. TCRdb provides this immuneACCESS table in a form limited to in-frame rearrangements. Some clones are lacking; in checked studies, under half of them reflect an unresolved V gene, and why the rest are absent is not known. The sample profile shows 81,000 or so clones; 75% to 90% of them were found once. Of the sample, less than 15% falls within the top ten clones. Sequenced sample: peripheral blood. All receptors derive from a human donor in a cohort sampled during active COVID-19.

The gene calls are TRBV5-4 and TRBJ1-6; 9 positions agree with TRBD1. V gave up 5 bases and J gave up 5 bases; unmatched junction bases: 5. The CDR3 loop spans 15 amino acids. CDR1 is SGHNT and CDR2 is YYREEE in the germline V gene (reference sequence). The CDR3 loop reads CASSRGQGNNSPLHF. Written as DNA, the CDR3 is TGTGCCAGCAGTCGTGGACAGGGGAATAATTCACCCCTCCACTTT.

This sequence joins TRBV4-1 and TRBJ1-5; 8 positions agree with TRBD1. Looked up from germline, CDR1 is MGHRA and CDR2 is YSYEKL. The CDR3 loop spans 16 amino acids. After removal of 0 bases from V and 11 bases from J, the junction contained 12 bases not matched to a gene. The CDR3 loop reads CASSQDMLQGGLSQHF. Written as DNA, the CDR3 is TGCGCCAGCAGCCAAGATATGTTACAGGGGGGGTTGTCCCAGCATTTT.

The chain couples TRBV3-1 (or the pseudogene TRBV3-2) to TRBJ2-7, with D unresolved. Germline V gene sequence: CDR1 LGHDT, CDR2 YNNKEL (reference sequence). The CDR3 is made up of 12 amino acids. Deletions cut 3 bases from V and 7 bases from J, with 10 bases between. The CDR3 DNA follows: TGTGCCAGCAGCCACATCTCTCTAGAGCAGTACTTC. It codes for CASSHISLEQYF.

The rearrangement uses TRBV29-1 and TRBJ2-5; D is perhaps TRBD2 (6 bases). Trimming pared 2 bases from V and 4 bases from J, leaving 11 bases between. CDR3 size: 13 residues. Per germline, CDR1 SQVTM and CDR2 ANQGSEA. DNA of the CDR3: TGCAGCGTTGAAAAGGGAGGTGGAGAGACCCAGTACTTC. Translation: CSVEKGGGETQYF.

The chain carries TRBV18 and TRBJ1-4; 7 bases align to TRBD1. Looked up from germline, CDR1 is KGHSH and CDR2 is LQKENI. The V gene end was trimmed by 0 bases and the J gene end by 7 bases; junction bases not matched to a gene: 5. The CDR3 is made up of 15 amino acids. CDR3 residues: CASSPPETGREKLFF. The CDR3 DNA follows: TGTGCCAGCTCACCACCGGAGACAGGGCGTGAAAAACTGTTTTTT.

This chain joins TRBV7-2 and TRBJ2-5, with 11 bases identical to TRBD1. With 1 base clipped from V and 5 bases from J, the junction kept 3 bases outside the gene matches. The CDR3 is made up of 15 amino acids. Germline loops: CDR1 SGHTA, CDR2 FQGNSA. CDR3 bases: TGTGCCAGCAGCTTAGGTGGACAGGGGGCTGAGACCCAGTACTTC. Its translation: CASSLGGQGAETQYF.

The J gene is TRBJ2-7, the V gene TRBV12-5; TRBD2 matches 8 bases. From germline, CDR1 is LGHNT and CDR2 FRNRAP. The trim removed 3 bases at V and 3 bases at J, leaving 10 bases unmatched. This CDR3 is 16 amino acids long. For the CDR3, the DNA is TGTGCTAGTGGTTTACAATCCGGGACTAGATACTACGAGCAGTACTTC. Its translation is CASGLQSGTRYYEQYF.